This TCR beta chain comes out of a study of blood T cells in healthy people across ages. The CDR3 spans 15 residues. Per germline, CDR1 LNHNV and CDR2 YYDKDF (reference sequence). Trimming took off 2 bases at V and 4 bases at J, with 13 bases between the two ends. Alongside a J-beta primer mix, a sample-barcoded 5' primer served in a second PCR lasting 7 to 11 cycles. Via MiXCR, TCRdb re-called the 5' RACE reads, giving one row per CDR3 protein. Of 1.5 million to 2 million distinct CDR3 sequences listed, 49% are singletons. Broader study findings: Long-lived donors exceeded aged donors in naive CD4+ cells and diversity.

As regards this clonotype: Its antigen is undetermined.

This clonotype was sampled from a middle-aged woman in good health. What was sequenced was blood. V gene TRBV15 combines with J gene TRBJ2-3; weak D call: TRBD2 (5 bases). The CDR3 DNA reads TGTGCCACCAGCAGATCTCTTCGGGGTTCAGATACGCAGTATTTT. This gives the protein CATSRSLRGSDTQYF.